The present T cell receptor beta chain was sequenced within a study of blood T cell repertoires in COVID-19. Study details: The United States, Italy and Spain provided the acute and convalescent COVID-19 samples.

Per the germline V gene, CDR1 is MGHDK and CDR2 is SYGVNS. The CDR3 is made up of 15 amino acids. V shed 6 bases and J shed 8 bases, with 19 bases lying between them. Study processing details: Reference gene primer amplification gave estimated nucleated cell counts. Repertoires were generated with immunoSEQ multiplex PCR, while TCRdb's copy carries only in-frame clones and drops some. D and trimming were read from the DNA, whereas the V and J calls and clone size are those reported in that table. The profile covers 250,000 to 300,000 clones, with around four fifths appearing a single time and approximately 5.9% taken by the ten largest.

Sequenced: peripheral blood. The V and J genes are TRBV25-1 and TRBJ1-4, with a tentative D call TRBD1 (5 bases). This sequence was found in a man of 80 years or more with acute or convalescent COVID-19. The CDR3 region is CASSPKGRVWEKLFF. For the CDR3, the DNA is TGTGCCAGCAGCCCCAAAGGCAGGGTTTGGGAAAAACTGTTTTTT.